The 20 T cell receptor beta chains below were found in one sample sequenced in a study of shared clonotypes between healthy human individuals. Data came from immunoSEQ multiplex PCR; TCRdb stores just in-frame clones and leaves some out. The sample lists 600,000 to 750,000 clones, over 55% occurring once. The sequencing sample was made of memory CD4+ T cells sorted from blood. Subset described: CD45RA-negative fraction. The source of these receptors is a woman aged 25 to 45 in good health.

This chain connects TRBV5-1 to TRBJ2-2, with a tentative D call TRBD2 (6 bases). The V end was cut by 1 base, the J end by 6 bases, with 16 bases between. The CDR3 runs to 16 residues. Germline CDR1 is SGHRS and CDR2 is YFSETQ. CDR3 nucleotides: TGCGCCAGCAGCTTGAAATTGCGCAGCGGGTCCGGGGAGCTGTTTTTT. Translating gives CASSLKLRSGSGELFF. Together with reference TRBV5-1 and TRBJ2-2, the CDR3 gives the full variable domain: KAGVTQTPRYLIKTRGQQVTLSCSPISGHRSVSWYQQTPGQGLQFLFEYFSETQRNKGNFPGRFSGRQFSNSRSEMNVSTLELGDSALYLCASSLKLRSGSGELFFGEGSRLTVL.

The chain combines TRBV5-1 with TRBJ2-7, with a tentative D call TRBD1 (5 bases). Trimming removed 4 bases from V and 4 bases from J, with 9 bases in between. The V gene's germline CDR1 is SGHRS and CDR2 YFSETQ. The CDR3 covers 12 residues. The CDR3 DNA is TGCGCCAGCAGCCGTTCAGGGTACGAGCAGTACTTC. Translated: CASSRSGYEQYF. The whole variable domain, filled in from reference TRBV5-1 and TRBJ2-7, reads KAGVTQTPRYLIKTRGQQVTLSCSPISGHRSVSWYQQTPGQGLQFLFEYFSETQRNKGNFPGRFSGRQFSNSRSEMNVSTLELGDSALYLCASSRSGYEQYFGPGTRLTVT.

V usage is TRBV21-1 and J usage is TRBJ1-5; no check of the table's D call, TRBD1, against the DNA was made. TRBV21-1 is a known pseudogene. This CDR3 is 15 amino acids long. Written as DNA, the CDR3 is TGTGCCAGCAGCAAAGGGACAGGGGGTCATCAGCCCCAGCATTTT. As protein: CASSKGTGGHQPQHF.

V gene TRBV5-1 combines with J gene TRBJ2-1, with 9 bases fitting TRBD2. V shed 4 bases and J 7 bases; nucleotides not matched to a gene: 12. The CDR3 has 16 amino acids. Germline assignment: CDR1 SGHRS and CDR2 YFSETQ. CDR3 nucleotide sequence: TGCGCCAGCAGCGTGGAGCTAGCGGGAAACGGGAATGAGCAGTTCTTC. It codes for CASSVELAGNGNEQFF.

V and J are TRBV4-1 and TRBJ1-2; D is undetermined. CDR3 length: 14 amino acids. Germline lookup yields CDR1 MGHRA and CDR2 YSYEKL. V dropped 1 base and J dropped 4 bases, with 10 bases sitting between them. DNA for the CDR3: TGCGCCAGCAGCCAAGTCGCCAGCTTCTATGGCTACACCTTC. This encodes CASSQVASFYGYTF.

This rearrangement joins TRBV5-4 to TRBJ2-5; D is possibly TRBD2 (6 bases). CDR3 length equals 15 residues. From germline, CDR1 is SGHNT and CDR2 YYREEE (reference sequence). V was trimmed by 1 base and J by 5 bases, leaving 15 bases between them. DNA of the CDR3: TGTGCCAGCAGCTTGTGGCAGGGACGGGGGGAGACCCAGTACTTC. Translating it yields CASSLWQGRGETQYF. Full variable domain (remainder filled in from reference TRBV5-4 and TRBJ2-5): ETGVTQSPTHLIKTRGQQVTLRCSSQSGHNTVSWYQQALGQGPQFIFQYYREEENGRGNFPPRFSGLQFPNYSSELNVNALELDDSALYLCASSLWQGRGETQYFGPGTRLLVL.

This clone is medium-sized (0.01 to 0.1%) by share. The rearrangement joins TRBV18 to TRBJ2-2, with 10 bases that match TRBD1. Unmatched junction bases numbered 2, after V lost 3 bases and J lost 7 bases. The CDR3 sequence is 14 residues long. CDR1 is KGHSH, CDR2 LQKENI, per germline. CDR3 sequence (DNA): TGTGCCAGCTCACCGACAGGGGGCGACGGGGAGCTGTTTTTT. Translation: CASSPTGGDGELFF.

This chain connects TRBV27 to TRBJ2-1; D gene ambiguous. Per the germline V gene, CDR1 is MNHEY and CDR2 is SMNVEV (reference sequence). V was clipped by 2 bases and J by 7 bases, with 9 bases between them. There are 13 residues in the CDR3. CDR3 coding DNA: TGTGCCAGCAGTTTACGGGCTTGGAATGAGCAGTTCTTC. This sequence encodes CASSLRAWNEQFF.

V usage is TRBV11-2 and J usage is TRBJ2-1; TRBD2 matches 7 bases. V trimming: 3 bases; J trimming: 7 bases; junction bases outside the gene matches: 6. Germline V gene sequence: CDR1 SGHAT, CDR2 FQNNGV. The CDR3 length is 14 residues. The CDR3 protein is CASSFQRDSNEQFF. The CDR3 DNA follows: TGTGCCAGCAGCTTCCAGCGGGATAGTAATGAGCAGTTCTTC.

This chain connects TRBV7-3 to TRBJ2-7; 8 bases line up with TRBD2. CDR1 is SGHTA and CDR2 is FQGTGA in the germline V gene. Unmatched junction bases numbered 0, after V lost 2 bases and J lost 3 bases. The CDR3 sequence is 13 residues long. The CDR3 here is CASSLLAGYEQYF. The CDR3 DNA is TGTGCCAGCAGCTTACTAGCGGGCTACGAGCAGTACTTC.

The CDR3 loop reads CASSSSFPGEQYF. In DNA, the CDR3 is TGTGCCAGCAGCTCCAGTTTCCCGGGAGAGCAGTACTTC. The rearrangement joins TRBV14 to TRBJ2-7, with D maybe TRBD2 (5 bases). The CDR3 is 13 amino acids. Germline CDR1 reads SGHDN; CDR2 reads FVKESK. V was trimmed by 5 bases and J by 7 bases, leaving 15 bases between them.

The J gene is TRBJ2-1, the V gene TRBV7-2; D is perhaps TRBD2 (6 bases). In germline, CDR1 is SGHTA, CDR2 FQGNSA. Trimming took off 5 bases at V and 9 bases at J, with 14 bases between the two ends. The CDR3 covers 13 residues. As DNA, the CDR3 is TGTGCCAGCAGCCAGCGAACTAGCTTTGAGCAGTTCTTC. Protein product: CASSQRTSFEQFF.

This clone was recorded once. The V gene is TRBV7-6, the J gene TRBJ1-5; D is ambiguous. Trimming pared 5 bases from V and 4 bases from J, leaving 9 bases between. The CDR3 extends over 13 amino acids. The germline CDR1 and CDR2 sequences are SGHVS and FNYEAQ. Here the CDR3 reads CASSATANQPQHF. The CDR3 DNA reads TGTGCCAGCAGCGCCACAGCAAATCAGCCCCAGCATTTT.

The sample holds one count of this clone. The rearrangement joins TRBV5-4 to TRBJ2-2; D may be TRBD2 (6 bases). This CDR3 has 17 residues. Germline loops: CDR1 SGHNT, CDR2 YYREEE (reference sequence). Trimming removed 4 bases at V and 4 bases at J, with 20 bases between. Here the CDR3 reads CASSPGASEMVTGELFF. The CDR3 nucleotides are TGTGCCAGCAGCCCAGGAGCTAGCGAGATGGTCACCGGGGAGCTGTTTTTT.

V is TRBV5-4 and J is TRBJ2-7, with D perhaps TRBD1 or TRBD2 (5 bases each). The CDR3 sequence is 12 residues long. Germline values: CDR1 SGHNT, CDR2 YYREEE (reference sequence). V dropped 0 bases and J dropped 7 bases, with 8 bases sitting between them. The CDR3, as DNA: TGTGCCAGCAGCTTGGCCTGGGGGGAGCAGTACTTC. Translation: CASSLAWGEQYF.

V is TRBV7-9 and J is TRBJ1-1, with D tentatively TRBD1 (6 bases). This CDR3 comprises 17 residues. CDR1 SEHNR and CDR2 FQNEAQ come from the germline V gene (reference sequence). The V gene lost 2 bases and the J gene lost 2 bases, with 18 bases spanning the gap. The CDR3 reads CASSLKDAIGGNTEAFF. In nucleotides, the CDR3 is TGTGCCAGCAGCTTAAAGGACGCGATAGGGGGTAACACTGAAGCTTTCTTT. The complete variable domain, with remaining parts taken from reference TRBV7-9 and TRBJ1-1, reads DTGVSQNPRHKITKRGQNVTFRCDPISEHNRLYWYRQTLGQGPEFLTYFQNEAQLEKSRLLSDRFSAERPKGSFSTLEIQRTEQGDSAMYLCASSLKDAIGGNTEAFFGQGTRLTVV.

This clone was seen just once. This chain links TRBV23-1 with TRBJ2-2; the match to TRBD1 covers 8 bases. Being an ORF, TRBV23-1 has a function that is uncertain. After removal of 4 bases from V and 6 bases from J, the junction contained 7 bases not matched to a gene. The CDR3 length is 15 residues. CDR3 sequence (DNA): TGCGCCAGCAGTCTGAGACAGGGGTCACCCGGGGAGCTGTTTTTT. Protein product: CASSLRQGSPGELFF.

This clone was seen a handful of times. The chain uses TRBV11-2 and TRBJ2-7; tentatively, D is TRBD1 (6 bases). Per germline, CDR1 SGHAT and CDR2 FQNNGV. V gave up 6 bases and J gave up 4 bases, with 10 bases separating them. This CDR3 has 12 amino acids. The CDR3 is CASRHREYEQYF. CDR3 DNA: TGTGCCAGCAGACACAGGGAATACGAGCAGTACTTC. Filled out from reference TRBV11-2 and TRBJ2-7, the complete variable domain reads EAGVAQSPRYKIIEKRQSVAFWCNPISGHATLYWYQQILGQGPKLLIQFQNNGVVDDSQLPKDRFSAERLKGVDSTLKIQPAKLEDSAVYLCASRHREYEQYFGPGTRLTVT.

The chain's CDR3 is CSAATASEAFF. CDR3 sequence (DNA): TGCAGTGCCGCGACAGCCTCTGAAGCTTTCTTT. The chain carries TRBV20-1 and TRBJ1-1; D perhaps matches TRBD1 (5 bases). Germline V gives CDR1 DFQATT, CDR2 SNEGSKA (reference sequence). CDR3 length equals 11 residues. V was pared by 6 bases and J by 6 bases, with 11 bases between.

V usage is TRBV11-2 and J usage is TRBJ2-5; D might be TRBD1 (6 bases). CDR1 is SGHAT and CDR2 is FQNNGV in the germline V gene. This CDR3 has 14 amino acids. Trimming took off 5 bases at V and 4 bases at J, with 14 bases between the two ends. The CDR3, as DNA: TGTGCCAGCAGCCCAAACAGGGCTGGAGAGACCCAGTACTTC. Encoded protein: CASSPNRAGETQYF.